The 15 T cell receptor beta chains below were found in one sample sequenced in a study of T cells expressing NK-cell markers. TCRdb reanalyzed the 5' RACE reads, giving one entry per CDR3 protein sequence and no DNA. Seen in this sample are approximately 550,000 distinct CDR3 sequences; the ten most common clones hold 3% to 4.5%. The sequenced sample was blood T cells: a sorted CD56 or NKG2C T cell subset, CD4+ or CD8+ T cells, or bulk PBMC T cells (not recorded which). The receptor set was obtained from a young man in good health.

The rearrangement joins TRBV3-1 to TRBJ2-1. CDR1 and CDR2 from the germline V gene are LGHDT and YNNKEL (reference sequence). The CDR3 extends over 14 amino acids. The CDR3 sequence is CASSQDLGSGSQFF.

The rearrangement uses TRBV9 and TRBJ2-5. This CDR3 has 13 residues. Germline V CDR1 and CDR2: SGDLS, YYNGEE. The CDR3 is CASSVALGETQYF.

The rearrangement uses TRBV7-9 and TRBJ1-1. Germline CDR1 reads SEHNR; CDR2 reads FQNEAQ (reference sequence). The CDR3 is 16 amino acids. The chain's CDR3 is CASSSYLTRWNTEAFF.

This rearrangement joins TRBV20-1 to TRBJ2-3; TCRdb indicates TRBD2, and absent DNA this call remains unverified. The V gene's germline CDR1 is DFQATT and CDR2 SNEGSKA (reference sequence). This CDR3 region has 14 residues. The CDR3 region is CSVNGADSTDTQYF.

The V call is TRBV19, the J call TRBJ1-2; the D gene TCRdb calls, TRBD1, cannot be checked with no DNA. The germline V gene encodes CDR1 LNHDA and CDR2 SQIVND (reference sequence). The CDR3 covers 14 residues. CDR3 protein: CASSRQQSNYGYTF.

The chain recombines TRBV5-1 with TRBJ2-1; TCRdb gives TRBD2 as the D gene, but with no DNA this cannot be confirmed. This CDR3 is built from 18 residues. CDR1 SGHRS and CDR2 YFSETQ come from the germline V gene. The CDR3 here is CASSLATGTSGHRNEQFF.

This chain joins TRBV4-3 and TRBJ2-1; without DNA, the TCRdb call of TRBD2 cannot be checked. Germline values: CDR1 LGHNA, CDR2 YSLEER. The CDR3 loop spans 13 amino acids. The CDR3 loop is CASSPLGLSGQFF.

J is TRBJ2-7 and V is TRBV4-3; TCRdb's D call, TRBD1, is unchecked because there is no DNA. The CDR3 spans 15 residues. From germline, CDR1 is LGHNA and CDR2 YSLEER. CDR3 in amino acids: CASSQDNGGIYEQYF.

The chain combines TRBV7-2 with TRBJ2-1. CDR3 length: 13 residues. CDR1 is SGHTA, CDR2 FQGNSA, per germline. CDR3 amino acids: CASAASGGNEQFF.

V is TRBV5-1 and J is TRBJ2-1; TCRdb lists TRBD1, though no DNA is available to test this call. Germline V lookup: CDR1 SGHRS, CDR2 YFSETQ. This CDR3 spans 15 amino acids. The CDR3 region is CASSLGTGGRNEQFF.

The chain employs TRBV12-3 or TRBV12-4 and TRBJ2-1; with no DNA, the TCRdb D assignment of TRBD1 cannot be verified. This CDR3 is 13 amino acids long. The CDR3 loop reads CASLRTLYNEQFF.

The CDR3 is CASSPLAGVEQFF. This rearrangement joins TRBV3-1 to TRBJ2-1; the TCRdb call, TRBD2, lacks DNA for checking. The CDR3 length is 13 residues. Looked up from germline, CDR1 is LGHDT and CDR2 is YNNKEL (reference sequence).

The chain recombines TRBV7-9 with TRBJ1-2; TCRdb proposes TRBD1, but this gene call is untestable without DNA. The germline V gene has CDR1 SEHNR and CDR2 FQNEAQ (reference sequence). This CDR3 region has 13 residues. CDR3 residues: CASRSAGGNGYTF.

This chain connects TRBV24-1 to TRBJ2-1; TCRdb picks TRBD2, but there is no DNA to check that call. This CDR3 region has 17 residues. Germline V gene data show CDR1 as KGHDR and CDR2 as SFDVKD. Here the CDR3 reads CATSDRFHGTSLDEQFF.

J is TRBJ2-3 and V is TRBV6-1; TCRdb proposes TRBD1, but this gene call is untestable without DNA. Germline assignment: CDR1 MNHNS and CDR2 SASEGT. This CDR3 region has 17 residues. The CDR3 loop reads CASRGAGDINRTDTQYF.